This entry lists 20 T cell receptor beta chains sequenced from one sample in a study of CD8 T cells in Susac syndrome. Random hexamers were used to reverse transcribe an amount of roughly 0.45 to 1 ug RNA. MiXCR, run by TCRdb on the immunoSEQ multiplex PCR reads, gives a single entry per CDR3 protein. The sample yields more than 95,000 distinct CDR3 sequences, approximately 93% seen once. Sequencing was done on a sample of CD8+ T cells from PBMCs. These TCRs come from a human donor with multiple sclerosis.

CDR3 loop: CASSAIAGGPYNEQFF. The CDR3 DNA sequence: TGTGCCAGCAGTGCCATAGCGGGAGGGCCCTACAATGAGCAGTTCTTC. The chain links TRBV12-3 or TRBV12-4 to TRBJ2-1; 11 bases are shared with TRBD2. The junction had 5 bases not matched to a gene; V was cut back by 5 bases and J by 2 bases. This CDR3 region has 16 residues.

The rearrangement joins TRBV6-1 to TRBJ2-3; possibly TRBD2 for D (5 bases). V was trimmed by 8 bases and J by 0 bases, leaving 15 bases between them. The CDR3 is 15 residues long. Germline V gene data show CDR1 as MNHNS and CDR2 as SASEGT. In DNA form, the CDR3 reads TGTGCCAGCCTTCACATAGCGTACAGCACAGATACGCAGTATTTT. Translating it yields CASLHIAYSTDTQYF.

This chain links TRBV12-3 or TRBV12-4 with TRBJ2-1; tentative D call: TRBD2 (7 bases). The CDR3 spans 14 residues. Between the trimmed V and J ends, which lost 5 bases and 6 bases, there was a span of 14 bases. CDR3 DNA: TGTGCCAGCAGTACCGGGGGGCTGGGCAATGAGCAGTTCTTC. Its translation: CASSTGGLGNEQFF.

This clonotype came up a few times. This chain connects TRBV19 to TRBJ2-5; TRBD2 is a possible D gene (5 bases). Per germline, CDR1 LNHDA and CDR2 SQIVND (reference sequence). This CDR3 has 13 residues. The V end lost 3 bases, the J end lost 5 bases, and 10 bases lay between the germline ends. The CDR3 protein is CASSIQGLETQYF. The CDR3 DNA follows: TGTGCCAGTAGTATCCAAGGACTCGAGACCCAGTACTTC.

The CDR3 region has the DNA TGCGCCAGCAGCCGCGGGACTCCAAAAGAGACCCAGTACTTC. Translated: CASSRGTPKETQYF. This rearrangement joins TRBV4-1 to TRBJ2-5; D is possibly TRBD2 (6 bases). This CDR3 spans 14 amino acids. Germline CDR1 reads MGHRA; CDR2 reads YSYEKL. V was shortened by 4 bases and J by 3 bases, with 12 bases between the two germline ends.

The chain is built from TRBV13 and TRBJ1-1; the D gene is possibly TRBD1 (6 bases). The CDR3 is 14 residues long. Germline V gives CDR1 PRHDT, CDR2 FYEKMQ (reference sequence). Deletions cut 5 bases from V and 0 bases from J, with 10 bases between. CDR3 sequence (DNA): TGTGCCAGCAGCCGACAGGCCGTGAACACTGAAGCTTTCTTT. Amino acids: CASSRQAVNTEAFF. Full variable domain (remainder filled in from reference TRBV13 and TRBJ1-1): AAGVIQSPRHLIKEKRETATLKCYPIPRHDTVYWYQQGPGQDPQFLISFYEKMQSDKGSIPDRFSAQQFSDYHSELNMSSLELGDSALYFCASSRQAVNTEAFFGQGTRLTVV.

The gene calls are TRBV7-9 and TRBJ2-5; TRBD1 matches at 11 bases. This CDR3 has 15 amino acids. Germline lookup yields CDR1 SEHNR and CDR2 FQNEAQ (reference sequence). Losses at the gene ends were 7 bases for V and 5 bases for J; bases not matched to a gene: 9. The CDR3 bases are TGTGCCAGCACCCTTGGACAGGGGGCTTTTGAGACCCAGTACTTC. Translated: CASTLGQGAFETQYF.

This chain joins TRBV27 and TRBJ2-5; 7 bases are shared with TRBD2. CDR1 and CDR2 from the germline V gene are MNHEY and SMNVEV (reference sequence). This CDR3 is built from 16 residues. The V and J ends lost 1 base and 1 base, in that order; junction bases with no gene match: 6. The CDR3 here is CASSLFDPGGQETQYF. In nucleotides, the CDR3 is TGTGCCAGCAGTTTATTTGATCCGGGGGGCCAAGAGACCCAGTACTTC.

The chain has TRBV9 and TRBJ1-2, with 7 bases aligning to TRBD1. The CDR3 loop spans 15 amino acids. The J segment lost 0 bases and the V segment lost 3 bases, leaving 5 bases of the junction unmatched. Germline assignment: CDR1 SGDLS and CDR2 YYNGEE. The CDR3 sequence: CASSENRGPNYGYTF. CDR3 bases: TGTGCCAGCAGCGAGAACAGGGGACCTAACTATGGCTACACCTTC. The full variable domain, completed using reference TRBV9 and TRBJ1-2, is DSGVTQTPKHLITATGQRVTLRCSPRSGDLSVYWYQQSLDQGLQFLIQYYNGEERAKGNILERFSAQQFPDLHSELNLSSLELGDSALYFCASSENRGPNYGYTFGSGTRLTVV.

V usage is TRBV7-9 and J usage is TRBJ1-1; D might be TRBD1 (5 bases). With 5 bases removed from V and 3 bases from J, the gap between germline ends came to 16 bases. CDR1 is SEHNR, CDR2 FQNEAQ, per germline (reference sequence). The CDR3 loop spans 15 amino acids. The CDR3 here is CASSPRDQRYTEAFF. CDR3 in DNA: TGTGCCAGCAGCCCCCGGGACCAGAGGTACACTGAAGCTTTCTTT.

This CDR3 reads CASSLWGDENNEQFF. The CDR3 coding sequence is TGCGCCAGCAGCTTGTGGGGGGACGAGAACAATGAGCAGTTCTTC. The V call is TRBV5-1, the J call TRBJ2-1, with D possibly matching TRBD2 (6 bases). The CDR3 is made up of 15 amino acids. Germline values: CDR1 SGHRS, CDR2 YFSETQ. V lost 1 base and J lost 5, with 13 bases in between.

This chain links TRBV9 with TRBJ2-7, with 7 bases fitting TRBD2. This CDR3 has 13 residues. Trimming removed 3 bases from V and 5 bases from J; junction bases left unmatched: 5. Looked up from germline, CDR1 is SGDLS and CDR2 is YYNGEE. This chain's CDR3 is CASSAGLVDEQYV. The DNA for the CDR3 is TGTGCCAGCAGCGCCGGACTAGTCGACGAGCAGTACGTC.

This chain joins TRBV11-3 and TRBJ2-7, with TRBD2 matching over 12 bases. J was trimmed by 5 bases and V by 0 bases; bases with no gene match: 5. The germline V gene has CDR1 SGHNT and CDR2 YENEEA. CDR3 length: 16 residues. DNA for the CDR3: TGTGCCAGCAGCTTAGATGAGCTAGCGGGAGGGCACGAGCAGTACGTC. Translated: CASSLDELAGGHEQYV.

In this sample, this clonotype turned up once. The chain joins TRBV7-9 to TRBJ2-5; TRBD2 aligns across 7 bases. The ends lost 7 bases at V and 1 base at J; junction bases unmatched: 6. Germline loops: CDR1 SEHNR, CDR2 FQNEAQ (reference sequence). The CDR3 is 14 amino acids. This CDR3 reads CASTSGGPQETQYF. In DNA form, the CDR3 reads TGTGCCAGCACTTCGGGGGGACCCCAAGAGACCCAGTACTTC.

Note on this clonotype: The junction differs from germline at one of its ends, possibly a read error. This chain links TRBV20-1 with TRBJ1-1; no reliable D call. This CDR3 contains 15 residues. The germline V gene encodes CDR1 DFQATT and CDR2 SNEGSKA (reference sequence). CDR3 amino acids: CSARDPQALNAEAFF. As DNA, the CDR3 is TGCAGTGCTAGAGATCCCCAGGCACTGAACGCTGAAGCTTTCTTT.

The rearrangement uses TRBV27 and TRBJ1-1; D is possibly TRBD1 (5 bases). CDR3 length equals 14 residues. CDR1 is MNHEY and CDR2 is SMNVEV in the germline V gene (reference sequence). With 4 bases removed from V and 0 bases from J, the gap between germline ends came to 9 bases. The CDR3 DNA sequence: TGTGCCAGCAGTTCTTGGGGGATGAACACTGAAGCTTTCTTT. Amino acids: CASSSWGMNTEAFF.

The chain employs TRBV12-3 or TRBV12-4 and TRBJ2-1, with TRBD2 as a possible D gene (5 bases). CDR3 length: 13 amino acids. Trimming removed 1 base from V and 11 bases from J, with 12 bases in between. CDR3 protein: CASSLVGEGKQFF. DNA of the CDR3: TGTGCCAGCAGTTTAGTGGGTGAGGGAAAGCAGTTCTTC.

The rearrangement uses TRBV15 and TRBJ2-5; D is unclear. The CDR3 has 16 amino acids. V gave up 2 bases and J gave up 5 bases, with 18 bases separating them. Germline CDR1 reads LNHNV; CDR2 reads YYDKDF (reference sequence). CDR3 loop: CATSRPRTLPWETQYF. In DNA, the CDR3 is TGTGCCACCAGCAGACCTCGGACCTTACCGTGGGAGACCCAGTACTTC.

The rearrangement joins TRBV5-4 to TRBJ2-2, with 12 bases that match TRBD2. CDR3 size: 19 residues. Per germline, CDR1 SGHNT and CDR2 YYREEE (reference sequence). The junction had 11 bases not matched to a gene; V was cut back by 4 bases and J by 1 base. In DNA, the CDR3 is TGTGCCAGCAGCAGACTGACTAGCGGGGGAGGTGGGAACACCGGGGAGCTGTTTTTT. It specifies CASSRLTSGGGGNTGELFF. Full variable domain (outside the CDR3, taken from reference TRBV5-4 and TRBJ2-2): ETGVTQSPTHLIKTRGQQVTLRCSSQSGHNTVSWYQQALGQGPQFIFQYYREEENGRGNFPPRFSGLQFPNYSSELNVNALELDDSALYLCASSRLTSGGGGNTGELFFGEGSRLTVL.

V is TRBV5-1 and J is TRBJ1-1; TRBD1 matches 7 bases. Germline trimming cut 6 bases from V and 4 bases from J; bases unmatched to any gene: 9. Germline loops: CDR1 SGHRS, CDR2 YFSETQ. This CDR3 is 14 amino acids long. DNA for the CDR3: TGCGCCAGCACTATCCGGGCAGGGGGCACTGAAGCTTTCTTT. Its protein product is CASTIRAGGTEAFF.